Following are 32 T cell receptor beta chains from one sample sequenced in a study of T cell repertoires in cytomegalovirus infection. Via MiXCR, TCRdb re-called the reads, giving one row per CDR3 protein. The sample consists of approximately 89,000 distinct CDR3 sequences, less than 30% of them appearing once. Antigen specificity for these receptors is unknown. Specimen: CD8+ T cells from cultured PBMCs, collected from culture after CMV antigen stimulation. The receptor source for this set is a human donor in good health (CMV status not recorded). Some clones in this sample may be carry-over from other donors' samples.

At least ten counts were recorded for this clonotype. CDR3 region: CASSQGSGNTIYF. For the CDR3, the DNA is TGTGCCAGCAGCCAGGGATCTGGAAACACCATATATTTT. The chain joins TRBV28 to TRBJ1-3; tentatively, D is TRBD1 (5 bases). This CDR3 is 13 amino acids long. Germline CDR1 and CDR2: MDHEN and SYDVKM. Trimming cost V 6 bases and J 1 base, with 7 bases left between them.

The chain carries TRBV7-6 and TRBJ1-2, with D unclear. Trimming took off 5 bases at V and 4 bases at J, with 11 bases between the two ends. Germline CDR1 and CDR2: SGHVS and FNYEAQ. CDR3 size: 13 residues. CDR3 DNA sequence: TGTGCCAGCAGCCCAACAGAATCCTATGGCTACACCTTC. Its protein is CASSPTESYGYTF.

The chain uses TRBV7-4 and TRBJ2-3, with D tentatively TRBD1 or TRBD2 (5 bases each). Germline V lookup: CDR1 SGHVT, CDR2 SQSDAQ. The CDR3 has 13 residues. Trimming took 9 bases from V and 2 from J, leaving 12 bases between them. The CDR3 DNA follows: TGTGCCAGGGGACCCACCAACACAGATACGCAGTATTTT. Translation gives CARGPTNTDTQYF.

This clonotype came up a few times. The rearrangement uses TRBV4-1 and TRBJ2-1; D not certain. The CDR3 spans 14 residues. Between the trimmed V and J ends, which lost 1 base and 9 bases, there was a span of 13 bases. Germline CDR1 is MGHRA and CDR2 is YSYEKL. The CDR3 DNA follows: TGCGCCAGCAGCCAAGCCCGTCTGCGCGGTGAGCAGTTCTTC. Translated: CASSQARLRGEQFF.

This clonotype has a count of ten or more. The rearrangement uses TRBV11-2 and TRBJ2-7; D is uncertain. CDR1 SGHAT and CDR2 FQNNGV come from the germline V gene. The V gene lost 5 bases and the J gene lost 3 bases, with 14 bases spanning the gap. CDR3 length equals 14 residues. The CDR3: CASSPPLGNYEQYF. CDR3 bases: TGTGCCAGCAGCCCCCCGCTTGGGAACTACGAGCAGTACTTC.

The chain links TRBV19 to TRBJ1-5; perhaps TRBD1 as D (6 bases). Trimming took 4 bases from V and 0 from J, leaving 19 bases between them. Germline V gene data show CDR1 as LNHDA and CDR2 as SQIVND (reference sequence). The CDR3 has 18 amino acids. The CDR3 sequence: CASSTNPDRSHSNQPQHF. The CDR3 region has the DNA TGTGCCAGTAGTACCAATCCTGACAGGAGTCATAGCAATCAGCCCCAGCATTTT.

This clonotype came up many times. This chain joins TRBV14 and TRBJ1-1, with 7 nucleotides matching TRBD1. V trimming: 4 bases; J trimming: 5 bases; junction bases outside the gene matches: 13. There are 16 residues in the CDR3. Germline values: CDR1 SGHDN, CDR2 FVKESK. CDR3 nucleotides: TGTGCCAGCAGCCCTGGACAGGTAGAGATGACAACTGAAGCTTTCTTT. Protein product: CASSPGQVEMTTEAFF.

This clonotype was counted between two and nine times. The chain uses TRBV12-3 or TRBV12-4 and TRBJ1-1; a possible D gene is TRBD1 (5 bases). The ends were cut back, 0 bases at V and 4 bases at J, with 6 bases in the middle. CDR3 length: 13 residues. The CDR3 region has the DNA TGTGCCAGCAGTTTAGCGGGGCCCACTGAAGCTTTCTTT. It encodes CASSLAGPTEAFF.

In its sample, this clonotype was seen a few times. The chain combines TRBV12-3 or TRBV12-4 with TRBJ2-7, with 7 bases fitting TRBD1. V was pared by 4 bases and J by 2 bases, with 5 bases of the junction left unmatched. The CDR3 is 14 amino acids. CDR3 nucleotide sequence: TGTGCCAGCAGTTGGACAGGTCCTACCTACGAGCAGTACTTC. This sequence encodes CASSWTGPTYEQYF.

This clonotype was seen a handful of times. The chain carries TRBV7-8 and TRBJ1-1, with D unresolved. Trimming cost V 0 bases and J 1 base, with 3 bases left between them. CDR1 is SGHVS and CDR2 is FQNEAQ in the germline V gene. The CDR3 consists of 13 residues. The CDR3 DNA reads as TGTGCCAGCAGCTTAGCGCAGAACACTGAAGCTTTCTTT. The encoded protein is CASSLAQNTEAFF.

J is TRBJ2-2 and V is TRBV2; D is undetermined. CDR1 and CDR2 from the germline V gene are SNHLY and FYNNEI. This CDR3 is built from 15 residues. The V and J ends lost 5 bases and 0 bases respectively, with 10 bases between them. CDR3 sequence: CASSRGPPNTGELFF. CDR3 DNA: TGTGCCAGCAGTCGTGGACCCCCGAACACCGGGGAGCTGTTTTTT.

This clonotype was counted only a few times. The V and J genes are TRBV6-5 and TRBJ1-2; 9 nucleotides match TRBD1. Germline CDR1 and CDR2: MNHEY and SVGAGI. CDR3 length: 19 residues. The trim removed 5 bases at V and 1 base at J, leaving 17 bases unmatched. CDR3 protein: CASSPPPGQGPPFNYGYTF. In DNA, the CDR3 is TGTGCCAGCAGTCCACCCCCGGGACAGGGCCCCCCTTTTAACTATGGCTACACCTTC.

This clonotype was recorded a few times. The chain links TRBV6-1 to TRBJ1-5; 7 bases align to TRBD1. V lost 1 base and J lost 9; bases outside the gene matches: 6. CDR3 length: 14 amino acids. In germline, CDR1 is MNHNS, CDR2 SASEGT. This CDR3 is CASSEGTGWLPQHF. DNA of the CDR3: TGTGCCAGCAGTGAAGGGACAGGCTGGCTGCCCCAGCATTTT.

This clonotype was seen a few times. The V call is TRBV7-9, the J call TRBJ2-7; 7 bases agree with TRBD2. Germline loops: CDR1 SEHNR, CDR2 FQNEAQ (reference sequence). Trimming at V came to 4 bases and at J to 2 bases, leaving 8 bases not matched to a gene. The CDR3 runs 15 residues. The DNA for the CDR3 is TGTGCCAGCAGCTCGATGACTAGCTCCCCCTACGAGCAGTACTTC. It codes for CASSSMTSSPYEQYF.

This clonotype was seen once. The chain has TRBV4-2 and TRBJ1-4; D perhaps matches TRBD1 (5 bases). The V end was cut by 0 bases, the J end by 4 bases, with 9 bases between. The germline V gene encodes CDR1 LGHNA and CDR2 YNFKEQ. The length of the CDR3 is 15 residues. The CDR3 reads CASSQDGDFNEKLFF. CDR3 DNA sequence: TGTGCCAGCAGCCAAGATGGGGACTTTAATGAAAAACTGTTTTTT.

The chain joins TRBV5-6 to TRBJ2-7; D ambiguous. With 4 bases removed from V and 0 bases from J, the gap between germline ends came to 8 bases. In germline, CDR1 is SGHDT, CDR2 YYEEEE. The CDR3 is 13 amino acids. The CDR3 DNA reads TGTGCCAGCAGCCTTTGGACCTCCTACGAGCAGTACTTC. It yields the protein CASSLWTSYEQYF.

This clonotype has only a few counts. The gene calls are TRBV2 and TRBJ2-1, with 14 bases aligning to TRBD2. Trimming removed 4 bases from V and 8 bases from J; junction bases left unmatched: 13. Germline-derived CDR1 and CDR2 are SNHLY and FYNNEI. The CDR3 consists of 18 residues. CDR3 nucleotides: TGTGCCAGCAGTGGCGGGACTAGCGGGGGCTACAAGAACTATGAGCAGTTCTTC. This codes for CASSGGTSGGYKNYEQFF.

This clonotype appeared a few times. The chain is built from TRBV4-1 and TRBJ2-5; D is perhaps TRBD1 or TRBD2 (5 bases each). The CDR3 covers 13 residues. Germline V gives CDR1 MGHRA, CDR2 YSYEKL. The germline V and J ends were trimmed by 4 bases and 5 bases, with 11 bases remaining between them. Here the CDR3 reads CASSPGGLETQYF. The CDR3 DNA is TGCGCCAGCAGCCCTGGGGGTTTGGAGACCCAGTACTTC.

The sample holds a few counts of this clonotype. The chain links TRBV20-1 to TRBJ2-3; 8 nucleotides line up with TRBD2. This CDR3 is 20 amino acids long. V shed 0 bases, J shed 0 bases, and the junction held 17 bases outside the gene matches. Per germline, CDR1 DFQATT and CDR2 SNEGSKA (reference sequence). The CDR3 here is CSARDPDNPWAGGSTDTQYF. The CDR3 nucleotides read TGCAGTGCTAGAGACCCAGATAATCCATGGGCGGGGGGAAGCACAGATACGCAGTATTTT.

This clonotype was detected a few times. The chain links TRBV7-6 to TRBJ1-1; D gene ambiguous. This CDR3 is built from 13 residues. In germline, CDR1 is SGHVS, CDR2 FNYEAQ. V lost 5 bases, J lost 2 bases, and 9 bases lay in between. Written as DNA, the CDR3 is TGTGCCAGCAGCGAAATCCTAAACACTGAAGCTTTCTTT. Translation gives CASSEILNTEAFF. Supplemented by reference TRBV7-6 and TRBJ1-1, the full variable domain reads GAGVSQSPRYKVTKRGQDVALRCDPISGHVSLYWYRQALGQGPEFLTYFNYEAQQDKSGLPNDRFSAERPEGSISTLTIQRTEQRDSAMYRCASSEILNTEAFFGQGTRLTVV.

This CDR3 is CASSLANSYNEQFF. The CDR3 DNA sequence: TGTGCCAGCAGCTTAGCCAACTCCTACAATGAGCAGTTCTTC. V gene TRBV7-6 combines with J gene TRBJ2-1, with D unclear. Trimming removed 0 bases from V and 0 bases from J, with 3 bases in between. The CDR3 has 14 residues. Germline V gene lookup returns CDR1 SGHVS and CDR2 FNYEAQ.

Points on this clonotype: A much larger clone differs from this one at a single base, so this may be a read error. V gene TRBV7-6 combines with J gene TRBJ2-5; perhaps D is TRBD1 or TRBD2 (5 bases each). Trimming removed 5 bases at V and 5 bases at J, with 18 bases between. Germline V lookup: CDR1 SGHVS, CDR2 FNYEAQ. The length of the CDR3 is 15 residues. For the CDR3, the DNA is TGTGCCAGCAGCGGGAGACTAACGGGGACGGAGACCCAGTACTTC. Translating gives CASSGRLTGTETQYF. Looking up the rest from reference TRBV7-6 and TRBJ2-5 gives the full variable domain: GAGVSQSPRYKVTKRGQDVALRCDPISGHVSLYWYRQALGQGPEFLTYFNYEAQQDKSGLPNDRFSAERPEGSISTLTIQRTEQRDSAMYRCASSGRLTGTETQYFGPGTRLLVL.

This clonotype appeared a single time. The gene calls are TRBV4-2 and TRBJ2-7, with D possibly called TRBD1 or TRBD2 (5 bases each). The CDR3 is 14 amino acids. V lost 4 bases, J lost 2 bases, and 12 bases lay in between. The germline gives CDR1 LGHNA, CDR2 YNFKEQ. The CDR3 DNA reads TGTGCCAGCAGCCCGGCGAGGGGCCCCTACGAGCAGTACTTC. Amino acid sequence: CASSPARGPYEQYF.

The table lists this clonotype with a few counts. This chain connects TRBV29-1 to TRBJ2-7; a possible D gene is TRBD2 (5 bases). Germline V lookup: CDR1 SQVTM, CDR2 ANQGSEA. The CDR3 sequence is 12 residues long. V was shortened by 2 bases and J by 4 bases, with 9 bases between the two germline ends. The CDR3 here is CSVEKGRYEQYF. CDR3 nucleotides: TGCAGCGTTGAAAAAGGGAGATACGAGCAGTACTTC.

The chain recombines TRBV2 with TRBJ2-2; 9 bases line up with TRBD1. CDR3 length equals 15 residues. CDR1 and CDR2 (germline): SNHLY, FYNNEI. J was trimmed by 15 bases and V by 3 bases; bases with no gene match: 14. The DNA for the CDR3 is TGTGCCAGCAGTGATCCTCTGGCGGACAGGGGAAGGATGTTTTTT. Translation: CASSDPLADRGRMFF.

The chain joins TRBV6-5 to TRBJ2-1; 11 bases are shared with TRBD2. The germline V gene encodes CDR1 MNHEY and CDR2 SVGAGI. This CDR3 region has 14 residues. V shed 7 bases and J 5 bases; nucleotides not matched to a gene: 4. CDR3 coding DNA: TGTGCCAGCACCATGACTAGCGGGAACAATGAGCAGTTCTTC. It specifies CASTMTSGNNEQFF.

This clonotype was detected ten times or more. The chain recombines TRBV6-5 with TRBJ1-4, with D unclear. This CDR3 has 15 residues. Germline V gene sequence: CDR1 MNHEY, CDR2 SVGAGI. V lost 0 bases and J lost 4, with 9 bases in between. This chain's CDR3 is CASSYSSLFNEKLFF. CDR3 bases: TGTGCCAGCAGTTACTCCAGTTTATTTAATGAAAAACTGTTTTTT.

This clonotype was picked up many times. This chain connects TRBV5-1 to TRBJ2-7, with 12 bases matching TRBD2. Germline V gene lookup returns CDR1 SGHRS and CDR2 YFSETQ. The CDR3 is 14 amino acids. Trimming removed 0 bases from V and 7 bases from J; junction bases left unmatched: 2. The CDR3 region is CASSLGLAGEEQYF. The CDR3 coding sequence is TGCGCCAGCAGCTTGGGACTAGCGGGGGAAGAGCAGTACTTC.

The chain carries TRBV20-1 and TRBJ1-1; possibly TRBD1 for D (6 bases). Per germline, CDR1 DFQATT and CDR2 SNEGSKA (reference sequence). The CDR3 has 11 residues. V lost 4 bases and J 5 bases, leaving 8 bases between the germline ends. As DNA, the CDR3 is TGCAGTGCTAACGGACAGACTGAAGCTTTCTTT. Translated, it gives CSANGQTEAFF.

The J gene is TRBJ1-1, the V gene TRBV4-2; D call uncertain. Germline loops: CDR1 LGHNA, CDR2 YNFKEQ. The ends were cut back, 0 bases at V and 1 base at J, with 6 bases in the middle. CDR3 length: 14 amino acids. This chain's CDR3 is CASSQEEQNTEAFF. The CDR3 coding sequence is TGTGCCAGCAGCCAAGAAGAACAGAACACTGAAGCTTTCTTT.

This rearrangement joins TRBV19 to TRBJ1-2; D may be TRBD1 (5 bases). The germline V and J ends were trimmed by 3 bases and 2 bases, with 16 bases remaining between them. The CDR3 contains 16 residues. Germline lookup yields CDR1 LNHDA and CDR2 SQIVND (reference sequence). The chain's CDR3 is CASSIGTRGVNYGYTF. In nucleotides, the CDR3 is TGTGCCAGTAGTATTGGGACCAGAGGGGTGAACTATGGCTACACCTTC.

The V gene is TRBV6-5, the J gene TRBJ1-1; D gene unclear. CDR1 is MNHEY and CDR2 is SVGAGI in the germline V gene. Trimming shortened V by 0 bases and J by 0 bases, and 11 bases separated the two germline ends. This CDR3 comprises 16 residues. The CDR3 reads CASSYSNPGVNTEAFF. CDR3 in DNA: TGTGCCAGCAGTTACTCGAATCCGGGCGTGAACACTGAAGCTTTCTTT.